This T cell receptor beta chain was sequenced during a study of blood T cells in healthy people across ages. The CDR3 is 12 amino acids. V dropped 8 bases and J dropped 3; count of bases not matched to a gene: 6. Looked up from germline, CDR1 is DFQATT and CDR2 is SNEGSKA (reference sequence). The extraction recovered at least 5 micrograms of total RNA per sample. This clonotype was recorded at least ten times. A second PCR of 7 to 11 cycles used a sample-barcoded 5' primer and a J-beta primer mix. Through a template-switch adaptor with 12 random nucleotides, each cDNA molecule received a tag. TCRdb reanalysed the 5' RACE reads using MiXCR and keeps one entry per CDR3 protein. Among some 1.6 million distinct CDR3 sequences, 30% to 40% were seen once, and the ten largest hold about 11%.

The V call is TRBV20-1, the J call TRBJ1-2; 7 bases line up with TRBD1. This clonotype was sampled from a young woman in good health. The specimen was blood. The CDR3 sequence is CSCNRGHYGYTF. Here the CDR3 DNA reads TGCAGTTGCAACAGGGGACACTATGGCTACACCTTC.